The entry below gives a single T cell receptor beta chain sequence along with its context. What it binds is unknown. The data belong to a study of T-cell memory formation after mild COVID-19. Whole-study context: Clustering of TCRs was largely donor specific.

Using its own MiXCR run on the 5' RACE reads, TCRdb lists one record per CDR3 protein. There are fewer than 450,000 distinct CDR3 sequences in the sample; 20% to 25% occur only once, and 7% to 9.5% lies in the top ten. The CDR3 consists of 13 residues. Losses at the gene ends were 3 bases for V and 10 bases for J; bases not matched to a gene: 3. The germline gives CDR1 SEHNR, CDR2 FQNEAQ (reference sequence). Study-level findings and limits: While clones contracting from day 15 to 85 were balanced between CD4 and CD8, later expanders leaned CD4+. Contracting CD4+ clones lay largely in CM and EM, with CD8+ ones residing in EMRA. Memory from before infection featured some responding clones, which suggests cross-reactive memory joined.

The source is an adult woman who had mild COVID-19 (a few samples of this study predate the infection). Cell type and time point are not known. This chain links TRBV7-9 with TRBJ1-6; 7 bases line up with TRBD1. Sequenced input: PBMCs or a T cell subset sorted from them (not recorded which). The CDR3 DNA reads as TGTGCCAGCAGCTTGAAAGGGGGCTCACCCCTCCACTTT. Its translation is CASSLKGGSPLHF. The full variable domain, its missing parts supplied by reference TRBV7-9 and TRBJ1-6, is DTGVSQNPRHKITKRGQNVTFRCDPISEHNRLYWYRQTLGQGPEFLTYFQNEAQLEKSRLLSDRFSAERPKGSFSTLEIQRTEQGDSAMYLCASSLKGGSPLHFGNGTRLTVT.